Presented here are 21 T cell receptor beta chains from one specimen sequenced in a study of shared clonotypes between healthy human individuals. Using immunoSEQ multiplex PCR, the repertoire was profiled, and TCRdb retains in-frame clones only, with some absent. The sample includes millions of clones, approximately 94% of them seen just once. As defined, naive CD8 cells were CD45RO-negative and positively selected for CCR7, with terminally differentiated effector memory CD45RA+ cells excluded. Material: naive CD8+ T cells from PBMCs. These receptor sequences come from a man aged 18 to 35 in good health. Some clones in this sample may be carry-over from other donors' samples.

The V gene is TRBV9, the J gene TRBJ1-1; D ambiguous. V was pared by 4 bases and J by 5 bases, with 15 bases between. The CDR3 sequence is 14 residues long. Germline V lookup: CDR1 SGDLS, CDR2 YYNGEE. The CDR3 DNA reads as TGTGCCAGCAGCCCAAGAGACGGGATGACTGAAGCTTTCTTT. Amino acids: CASSPRDGMTEAFF.

The CDR3 protein is CASSKEGLRGQETQYF. CDR3 DNA: TGTGCCAGCTCTAAGGAGGGGCTTCGGGGCCAAGAGACCCAGTACTTC. This chain links TRBV18 with TRBJ2-5; TRBD2 is a possible D gene (6 bases). The CDR3 contains 16 residues. In germline, CDR1 is KGHSH, CDR2 LQKENI. With 6 bases removed from V and 1 base from J, the gap between germline ends came to 18 bases. Drawing the rest from reference TRBV18 and TRBJ2-5, the complete variable domain is NAGVMQNPRHLVRRRGQEARLRCSPMKGHSHVYWYRQLPEEGLKFMVYLQKENIIDESGMPKERFSAEFPKEGPSILRIQQVVRGDSAAYFCASSKEGLRGQETQYFGPGTRLLVL.

A note on this clone: The same CDR3 arises from other DNA sequences in this sample as well. The chain links TRBV19 to TRBJ2-1; D gene uncertain. This CDR3 region has 12 residues. Per germline, CDR1 LNHDA and CDR2 SQIVND (reference sequence). V was clipped by 5 bases and J by 6 bases, with 8 bases between them. The CDR3 region has the DNA TGTGCCAGTAGTCCTGCCGGCAATGAGCAGTTCTTC. Its translation: CASSPAGNEQFF.

This CDR3 reads CASSPAGGKAFF. CDR3 DNA sequence: TGTGCCAGCAGCCCCGCAGGGGGTAAAGCTTTCTTT. This sequence joins TRBV9 and TRBJ1-1; 7 nucleotides align to TRBD1. Germline-derived CDR1 and CDR2 are SGDLS and YYNGEE. Unmatched junction bases numbered 6, after V lost 4 bases and J lost 9 bases. The CDR3 spans 12 residues.

The rearrangement joins TRBV4-3 to TRBJ2-7, with TRBD2 identical over 12 bases. Germline assignment: CDR1 LGHNA and CDR2 YSLEER. V lost 8 bases, J lost 2 bases, and 7 bases stayed unmatched. The CDR3 extends over 15 amino acids. This CDR3 reads CASSAGLAGTYEQYF. As DNA, the CDR3 is TGCGCCAGCTCCGCGGGACTAGCGGGCACCTACGAGCAGTACTTC.

The genes are TRBV7-9 and TRBJ2-5; 7 bases are a match to TRBD1. Germline CDR1 reads SEHNR; CDR2 reads FQNEAQ (reference sequence). CDR3 length: 19 residues. V lost 9 bases and J lost 2; bases outside the gene matches: 24. CDR3 protein: CASVLLGTVVKGSQETQYF. CDR3 bases: TGTGCCAGTGTCCTTCTCGGGACAGTGGTTAAAGGTTCACAAGAGACCCAGTACTTC.

Regarding this clone: The same CDR3 is also encoded by other DNA sequences in this sample. The CDR3: CASSELGPNYGYTF. The CDR3 coding sequence is TGTGCCAGCAGTGAATTGGGACCGAACTATGGCTACACCTTC. The chain employs TRBV2 and TRBJ1-2; TRBD1 might be the D (5 bases). The CDR3 is made up of 14 amino acids. Trimming left V 2 bases short and J 2 bases short, with 9 bases between. Germline CDR1 and CDR2: SNHLY and FYNNEI.

In regard to this clone: The sample has other DNA sequences that encode this CDR3 too. The rearrangement uses TRBV28 and TRBJ2-7; D is unresolved. V gave up 3 bases and J gave up 1 base, with 13 bases separating them. The CDR3 is 15 residues long. Germline V gene data show CDR1 as MDHEN and CDR2 as SYDVKM. The CDR3 loop is CASSFGRGSSYEQYF. The DNA of the CDR3 is TGTGCCAGCAGTTTTGGCCGCGGCAGTTCCTACGAGCAGTACTTC.

This clone was detected once. The chain joins TRBV9 to TRBJ2-3; D unclear. Germline V gene lookup returns CDR1 SGDLS and CDR2 YYNGEE. V was trimmed by 1 base and J by 2 bases, leaving 11 bases between them. The CDR3 contains 15 residues. The CDR3 sequence: CASSVYGVPTDTQYF. CDR3 DNA: TGTGCCAGCAGCGTATATGGGGTCCCCACAGATACGCAGTATTTT.

The genes are TRBV7-9 and TRBJ2-1, with D possibly matching TRBD2 (6 bases). V was pared by 4 bases and J by 3 bases, with 13 bases between. CDR1 is SEHNR and CDR2 is FQNEAQ in the germline V gene (reference sequence). The CDR3 consists of 15 residues. The CDR3 reads CASSYSGAFYNEQFF. CDR3 DNA: TGTGCCAGCAGCTATTCGGGAGCCTTCTACAATGAGCAGTTCTTC.

The V call is TRBV10-2, the J call TRBJ1-4, with 8 bases aligning to TRBD1. This CDR3 has 17 residues. The germline V gene encodes CDR1 WSHSY and CDR2 SAAADI. V lost 0 bases, J lost 4 bases, and 7 bases stayed unmatched. This CDR3 is CASSESPGTGVNEKLFF. The CDR3 DNA sequence: TGCGCCAGCAGTGAGTCGCCCGGGACAGGCGTTAATGAAAAACTGTTTTTT.

V and J are TRBV4-1 and TRBJ2-7; weak D call: TRBD1 (5 bases). There are 13 residues in the CDR3. The V and J ends lost 5 bases and 2 bases respectively, with 10 bases between them. Germline assignment: CDR1 MGHRA and CDR2 YSYEKL. This CDR3 is CASSATVTYEQYF. CDR3 in DNA: TGCGCCAGCAGCGCGACAGTAACCTACGAGCAGTACTTC.

Comments on this clone: This sample also contains other DNA sequences that code for the same CDR3. V and J are TRBV13 and TRBJ2-7; D remains ambiguous. The CDR3 covers 11 residues. Trimming cost V 1 base and J 7 bases, with 5 bases left between them. Germline CDR1 is PRHDT and CDR2 is FYEKMQ (reference sequence). The CDR3 region has the DNA TGTGCCAGCAGCTTAGAAAGGGAGCAGTACTTC. Protein sequence: CASSLEREQYF.

This chain connects TRBV9 to TRBJ2-1; 12 bases align to TRBD1. CDR3 length: 16 residues. After removal of 0 bases from V and 9 bases from J, the junction contained 7 bases not matched to a gene. Per germline, CDR1 SGDLS and CDR2 YYNGEE. The CDR3 DNA follows: TGTGCCAGCAGCGTAGCACCGGGACAGGGGGCGGGTGAGCAGTTCTTC. This encodes CASSVAPGQGAGEQFF.

The chain combines TRBV7-8 with TRBJ2-1; 10 bases are a match to TRBD2. The CDR3 length is 15 residues. The V and J ends lost 3 bases and 5 bases, in that order; junction bases with no gene match: 4. Germline V gene sequence: CDR1 SGHVS, CDR2 FQNEAQ. Written as DNA, the CDR3 is TGTGCCAGCAGCTTTGGACTAGCGGTAAACAATGAGCAGTTCTTC. This codes for CASSFGLAVNNEQFF.

The chain carries TRBV9 and TRBJ2-1, with 10 bases lining up with TRBD2. The CDR3 totals 18 residues. The J segment lost 0 bases and the V segment lost 7 bases, leaving 13 bases of the junction unmatched. Germline loops: CDR1 SGDLS, CDR2 YYNGEE. CDR3 residues: CASSHPTSGPSSYNEQFF. In DNA form, the CDR3 reads TGTGCCAGCTCCCATCCGACTAGCGGGCCCAGCTCCTACAATGAGCAGTTCTTC. The full variable domain, with the rest looked up from reference TRBV9 and TRBJ2-1, is DSGVTQTPKHLITATGQRVTLRCSPRSGDLSVYWYQQSLDQGLQFLIQYYNGEERAKGNILERFSAQQFPDLHSELNLSSLELGDSALYFCASSHPTSGPSSYNEQFFGPGTRLTVL.

The DNA for the CDR3 is TGTGCCAGCAGCCAAGCGCGCCCAAATTGGGAGCAGTTCTTC. It codes for CASSQARPNWEQFF. This rearrangement joins TRBV4-2 to TRBJ2-1; no firm D call. Germline loops: CDR1 LGHNA, CDR2 YNFKEQ. CDR3 length equals 14 residues. Trimming pared 1 base from V and 10 bases from J, leaving 14 bases between.

The V gene is TRBV4-3, the J gene TRBJ2-7, with D possibly TRBD1 on 5 matching bases. Per the germline V gene, CDR1 is LGHNA and CDR2 is YSLEER. The CDR3 consists of 16 residues. Trimming pared 0 bases from V and 0 bases from J, leaving 12 bases between. The CDR3 reads CASSQDRWGGSYEQYF. The CDR3 DNA reads as TGCGCCAGCAGCCAAGATCGCTGGGGCGGCTCCTACGAGCAGTACTTC.

The chain links TRBV7-9 to TRBJ2-7; 7 bases align to TRBD2. Germline V gene sequence: CDR1 SEHNR, CDR2 FQNEAQ (reference sequence). The trim removed 8 bases at V and 6 bases at J, leaving 4 bases unmatched. CDR3 length: 11 amino acids. The CDR3: CASGTSAEQYF. The CDR3 region has the DNA TGTGCCAGCGGCACTAGCGCCGAGCAGTACTTC. The full variable domain, completed using reference TRBV7-9 and TRBJ2-7, is DTGVSQNPRHKITKRGQNVTFRCDPISEHNRLYWYRQTLGQGPEFLTYFQNEAQLEKSRLLSDRFSAERPKGSFSTLEIQRTEQGDSAMYLCASGTSAEQYFGPGTRLTVT.

This sequence joins TRBV27 and TRBJ2-3, with D unresolved. Between the trimmed V and J ends, which lost 3 bases and 3 bases, there was a span of 16 bases. CDR3 length equals 16 residues. The germline gives CDR1 MNHEY, CDR2 SMNVEV (reference sequence). The CDR3 here is CASSFVGARPTDTQYF. The DNA for the CDR3 is TGTGCCAGCAGTTTCGTAGGCGCCAGACCAACAGATACGCAGTATTTT.

The table lists this clone with a count of one. The rearrangement uses TRBV29-1 and TRBJ2-5; D not certain. Trimming took off 6 bases at V and 4 bases at J, with 12 bases between the two ends. Germline loops: CDR1 SQVTM, CDR2 ANQGSEA. The CDR3 extends over 12 amino acids. The CDR3 region is CSVASPPETQYF. In DNA, the CDR3 is TGCAGCGTAGCTAGTCCTCCAGAGACCCAGTACTTC.